These 19 T cell receptor beta chains share one sample of origin, sequenced in a study of control samples from healthy donors and cancer patients (dated by TCRdb to 2020 to 2022). Library method: the immunoSEQ multiplex PCR assay. The clones in this table, taken by TCRdb from immuneACCESS, are in-frame only. Not every clone is retained; where verified, under half of the shortfall comes from an unresolved V gene, and the cause of the rest is unknown. The sample yields roughly 170,000 clones; 88% were counted once. The ten top clones hold nearly 5% of the sample. Material for sequencing was blood. These receptors were taken from a woman aged 25-40 years in good health.

This chain joins TRBV4-2 and TRBJ1-2; 8 nucleotides match TRBD1. Germline values: CDR1 LGHNA, CDR2 YNFKEQ. This CDR3 is built from 18 residues. V lost 0 bases to trimming and J lost 8 bases; unmatched junction nucleotides: 17. CDR3 sequence: CASSQETGQGIIYGGYTF. Here the CDR3 DNA reads TGTGCCAGCAGCCAAGAAACAGGACAGGGAATTATCTATGGGGGCTACACCTTC.

The chain carries TRBV6-6 and TRBJ2-7, with D unclear. Germline assignment: CDR1 MNHNY and CDR2 SVGAGI (reference sequence). Trimming took 4 bases from V and 0 from J, leaving 4 bases between them. CDR3 length: 12 residues. The CDR3 region is CASSWNSYEQYV. The CDR3 nucleotides are TGTGCCAGCAGTTGGAACTCCTACGAGCAGTACGTC.

The rearrangement links TRBV20-1 to TRBJ1-4; D not certain. The V gene's germline CDR1 is DFQATT and CDR2 SNEGSKA (reference sequence). This CDR3 comprises 14 residues. Trimming stripped 3 bases from V and 8 bases from J, with 16 bases between. The CDR3 is CSASVGPVREKLFF. In nucleotides, the CDR3 is TGCAGTGCTAGTGTGGGTCCGGTTAGGGAAAAACTGTTTTTT.

This clone has just one count. V gene TRBV30 combines with J gene TRBJ2-5; 9 nucleotides agree with TRBD1. Trimming at V came to 4 bases and at J to 2 bases, leaving 5 bases not matched to a gene. Germline-derived CDR1 and CDR2 are GTSNPN and SVGIG (reference sequence). The CDR3 spans 14 residues. The CDR3 loop is CAWNRDRAQETQYF. The CDR3 nucleotides read TGTGCCTGGAACCGGGACAGGGCACAAGAGACCCAGTACTTC.

V and J are TRBV5-8 and TRBJ2-2; the D is unclear. Germline V lookup: CDR1 SGHTS, CDR2 YDEGEE. CDR3 length equals 16 residues. Trimming took off 0 bases at V and 0 bases at J, with 9 bases between the two ends. CDR3 residues: CASSLVWTANTGELFF. The CDR3 nucleotides read TGTGCCAGCAGCTTGGTTTGGACGGCGAACACCGGGGAGCTGTTTTTT.

The gene calls are TRBV5-1 and TRBJ2-7, with D possibly matching TRBD2 (5 bases). V dropped 2 bases and J dropped 2 bases, with 11 bases sitting between them. The V gene's germline CDR1 is SGHRS and CDR2 YFSETQ. This CDR3 has 14 residues. The CDR3 is CASSLVLGAYEQYF. CDR3 coding DNA: TGCGCCAGCAGCTTAGTTCTCGGGGCCTACGAGCAGTACTTC.

In this sample, this clone turned up a few times. This chain connects TRBV7-9 to TRBJ2-2; weak D call: TRBD2 (6 bases). Between the trimmed V and J ends, which lost 2 bases and 13 bases, there was a span of 20 bases. Per germline, CDR1 SEHNR and CDR2 FQNEAQ (reference sequence). This CDR3 is 15 amino acids long. The CDR3 loop reads CASSLQNSLRDGLFF. The CDR3 nucleotides are TGTGCCAGCAGCTTACAAAATAGCCTGCGGGATGGGCTGTTTTTT.

The chain combines TRBV6-1 with TRBJ2-5, with TRBD2 matching 12 bases. Germline V gene data show CDR1 as MNHNS and CDR2 as SASEGT. The CDR3 is made up of 17 amino acids. The V segment lost 3 bases and the J segment 5 bases; nucleotides outside the gene matches: 10. In nucleotides, the CDR3 is TGTGCCAGCAGTGAGATCACTAGCGGGAGGTCTTCCGAGACCCAGTACTTC. It translates to CASSEITSGRSSETQYF.

J is TRBJ1-1 and V is TRBV29-1; D perhaps matches TRBD1 (6 bases). Between the trimmed V and J ends, which lost 6 bases and 7 bases, there was a span of 9 bases. The CDR3 length is 10 residues. Looked up from germline, CDR1 is SQVTM and CDR2 is ANQGSEA. The CDR3 protein is CSVEQGEAFF. CDR3 in DNA: TGCAGCGTGGAACAGGGTGAAGCTTTCTTT.

This clone was picked up a small number of times. The chain couples TRBV28 to TRBJ1-4; TRBD1 aligns across 7 bases. This CDR3 comprises 17 residues. The V gene end was trimmed by 3 bases and the J gene end by 3 bases; junction bases not matched to a gene: 10. The germline V gene has CDR1 MDHEN and CDR2 SYDVKM. CDR3 sequence: CASSFQGGREANEKLFF. In DNA form, the CDR3 reads TGTGCCAGCAGTTTTCAGGGGGGGCGCGAGGCTAATGAAAAACTGTTTTTT. The full variable domain, rest sourced from reference TRBV28 and TRBJ1-4, is DVKVTQSSRYLVKRTGEKVFLECVQDMDHENMFWYRQDPGLGLRLIYFSYDVKMKEKGDIPEGYSVSREKKERFSLILESASTNQTSMYLCASSFQGGREANEKLFFGSGTQLSVL.

This chain connects TRBV28 to TRBJ2-7; D is perhaps TRBD2 (6 bases). V was clipped by 6 bases and J by 0 bases, with 12 bases between them. The CDR3 is 14 amino acids. Germline V gene data show CDR1 as MDHEN and CDR2 as SYDVKM. This chain's CDR3 is CASSRGGISYEQYF. The CDR3 DNA reads as TGTGCCAGCAGCCGTGGCGGGATCTCCTACGAGCAGTACTTC.

This rearrangement joins TRBV7-2 to TRBJ1-2; D is unresolved. CDR3 length equals 13 residues. V gave up 5 bases and J gave up 4 bases, with 11 bases separating them. Germline V gives CDR1 SGHTA, CDR2 FQGNSA. CDR3 in amino acids: CASSLGRAYGYTF. The CDR3 nucleotides are TGTGCCAGCAGCCTAGGGAGGGCCTATGGCTACACCTTC.

This chain uses TRBV5-1 with TRBJ1-1; no firm D call. This CDR3 is 14 amino acids long. The germline gives CDR1 SGHRS, CDR2 YFSETQ. Trimming stripped 0 bases from V and 0 bases from J, with 6 bases between. The CDR3 is CASSLASLNTEAFF. CDR3 coding DNA: TGCGCCAGCAGCTTGGCCTCCCTGAACACTGAAGCTTTCTTT.

The chain combines TRBV7-2 with TRBJ2-3, with a tentative D call TRBD2 (5 bases). V gave up 6 bases and J gave up 3 bases, with 10 bases separating them. The CDR3 length is 13 residues. Germline loops: CDR1 SGHTA, CDR2 FQGNSA. CDR3 sequence: CASRRAGTDTQYF. CDR3 bases: TGTGCCAGCAGGCGGGCCGGTACAGATACGCAGTATTTT.

The rearrangement uses TRBV5-1 and TRBJ2-5, with 8 nucleotides matching TRBD1. CDR1 is SGHRS, CDR2 YFSETQ, per germline. V lost 4 bases and J lost 4; bases outside the gene matches: 3. The CDR3 runs 13 residues. The DNA of the CDR3 is TGCGCCAGCAGCGGACAGGGAGGAGAGACCCAGTACTTC. Protein: CASSGQGGETQYF.

This clone was picked up one time. The chain has TRBV6-5 and TRBJ1-2, with D possibly matching TRBD1 (5 bases). The CDR3 runs 11 residues. Trimming took off 0 bases at V and 13 bases at J, with 9 bases between the two ends. CDR1 is MNHEY and CDR2 is SVGAGI in the germline V gene. CDR3 DNA sequence: TGTGCCAGCAGTTACTCGGGGCCCTGCACCTTC. As protein: CASSYSGPCTF.

The chain recombines TRBV6-5 with TRBJ2-5; no clear D. The CDR3 runs to 13 residues. V lost 7 bases and J 5 bases, leaving 14 bases between the germline ends. Germline CDR1 reads MNHEY; CDR2 reads SVGAGI. Here the CDR3 reads CASTEAGAETQYF. The CDR3 coding sequence is TGTGCCAGCACCGAGGCCGGAGCGGAGACCCAGTACTTC.

The chain couples TRBV5-1 to TRBJ1-1; D call uncertain. The CDR3 covers 16 residues. Germline CDR1 reads SGHRS; CDR2 reads YFSETQ. The germline V and J ends were trimmed by 2 bases and 0 bases, with 14 bases remaining between them. The CDR3 DNA reads TGCGCCAGCAGCTTCTCGGCAGGACGTATGAACACTGAAGCTTTCTTT. Translation gives CASSFSAGRMNTEAFF.

V usage is TRBV2 and J usage is TRBJ1-1; D is unclear. Germline-derived CDR1 and CDR2 are SNHLY and FYNNEI. V was shortened by 4 bases and J by 5 bases, with 11 bases between the two germline ends. This CDR3 comprises 13 residues. The CDR3 region is CASSVWGVTEAFF. The CDR3 DNA reads as TGTGCCAGCAGTGTATGGGGAGTGACTGAAGCTTTCTTT.